These 12 T cell receptor beta chains originate from one sample sequenced in a study of blood T cells in healthy people across ages. Combining a sample-barcoded 5' primer with a J-beta primer mix, a second PCR ran for about 7 to 12 cycles. TCRdb re-derived calls from the 5' RACE reads in MiXCR, one entry per CDR3 protein. This table has roughly 1.4 million distinct CDR3 sequences, almost 60% appearing once. The sequenced material came from blood. The receptors were sampled from a man between 18 and 35 years old in good health.

This chain joins TRBV4-3 and TRBJ1-2, with TRBD1 matching 7 bases. Germline V gives CDR1 LGHNA, CDR2 YSLEER. The CDR3 length is 15 residues. J lost 4 bases, V lost 2 bases, and 7 bases had no gene match. This CDR3 is CASSQNTGVAYGYTF. DNA of the CDR3: TGCGCCAGCAGCCAAAATACAGGGGTGGCCTATGGCTACACCTTC.

The table lists this clonotype with a few counts. The chain recombines TRBV29-1 with TRBJ1-4; 7 positions match TRBD1. Germline assignment: CDR1 SQVTM and CDR2 ANQGSEA. CDR3 size: 14 residues. V was clipped by 7 bases and J by 8 bases; unmatched bases: 13. CDR3 nucleotides: TGCAGCGGCTACCCGACAGGGCGGCCCGAAAAACTGTTTTTT. Translating gives CSGYPTGRPEKLFF.

The chain combines TRBV4-3 with TRBJ2-7; possibly TRBD1 or TRBD2 for D (5 bases each). The V gene lost 5 bases and the J gene lost 0 bases, with 17 bases spanning the gap. CDR1 and CDR2 from the germline V gene are LGHNA and YSLEER. There are 16 residues in the CDR3. CDR3 region: CASSMGPAASSYEQYF. For the CDR3, the DNA is TGCGCCAGCAGCATGGGACCTGCGGCTAGCTCCTACGAGCAGTACTTC.

The rearrangement links TRBV20-1 to TRBJ1-1; 8 positions match TRBD1. V lost 4 bases to trimming and J lost 2 bases; unmatched junction nucleotides: 6. Looked up from germline, CDR1 is DFQATT and CDR2 is SNEGSKA (reference sequence). CDR3 size: 14 residues. This CDR3 is CSATLDRGNTEAFF. CDR3 nucleotide sequence: TGCAGTGCTACTCTCGACAGGGGAAACACTGAAGCTTTCTTT.

The rearrangement joins TRBV6-1 to TRBJ2-3; 7 bases are shared with TRBD2. Germline V gives CDR1 MNHNS, CDR2 SASEGT. V lost 5 bases to trimming and J lost 4 bases; unmatched junction nucleotides: 18. The CDR3 is made up of 18 amino acids. The CDR3 here is CASSSPPRGRGVADTQYF. CDR3 DNA sequence: TGTGCCAGCAGTAGCCCCCCCCGGGGCCGGGGGGTTGCAGATACGCAGTATTTT.

The rearrangement links TRBV29-1 to TRBJ2-1, with 7 bases lining up with TRBD2. From germline, CDR1 is SQVTM and CDR2 ANQGSEA. J lost 0 bases, V lost 6 bases, and 8 bases had no gene match. The CDR3 consists of 15 residues. The CDR3 loop is CSVGGSISSYNEQFF. As DNA, the CDR3 is TGCAGCGTGGGGGGGTCTATCAGCTCCTACAATGAGCAGTTCTTC.

This clonotype was seen more than once but under ten times. The V gene is TRBV27, the J gene TRBJ2-7; D uncertain. V dropped 0 bases and J dropped 2 bases, with 14 bases sitting between them. The CDR3 runs 16 residues. Germline V CDR1 and CDR2: MNHEY, SMNVEV (reference sequence). This CDR3 is CASSLSYPPQPYEQYF. The CDR3 DNA sequence: TGTGCCAGCAGTTTATCGTATCCGCCCCAGCCCTACGAGCAGTACTTC.

The chain uses TRBV29-1 and TRBJ2-2; the D gene is possibly TRBD2 (5 bases). Germline V gene sequence: CDR1 SQVTM, CDR2 ANQGSEA. This CDR3 is 13 amino acids long. The V end lost 6 bases, the J end lost 3 bases, and 11 bases lay between the germline ends. In DNA, the CDR3 is TGCAGCGTCGGGAAGACGGACACCGGGGAGCTGTTTTTT. It encodes CSVGKTDTGELFF.

Ten or more counts support this clonotype. The chain has TRBV6-1 and TRBJ1-6; 9 bases map to TRBD1. The CDR3 is made up of 16 amino acids. Germline V gene sequence: CDR1 MNHNS, CDR2 SASEGT. With V trimmed by 4 bases and J by 7 bases, 8 bases remained unmatched. The CDR3 DNA reads as TGTGCCAGCAGTGTATCGTCCGGGACAGGGAATTCACCCCTCCACTTT. Protein sequence: CASSVSSGTGNSPLHF.

This clonotype was detected only a few times. The rearrangement links TRBV6-6 to TRBJ2-7; tentatively, D is TRBD1 (6 bases). The CDR3 is made up of 13 amino acids. The V end was cut by 8 bases, the J end by 5 bases, with 16 bases between. Germline V lookup: CDR1 MNHNY, CDR2 SVGAGI (reference sequence). The CDR3 is CASSNRESNEQYF. DNA for the CDR3: TGTGCCAGCTCGAACAGGGAATCCAACGAGCAGTACTTC.

V gene TRBV20-1 combines with J gene TRBJ2-7; possible D gene TRBD1, 5 bases. From germline, CDR1 is DFQATT and CDR2 SNEGSKA (reference sequence). The V end was cut by 8 bases, the J end by 6 bases, with 20 bases between. This CDR3 region has 13 residues. The CDR3 protein is CSSLGQGAGEQYF. In DNA, the CDR3 is TGCAGTTCCCTCGGGCAGGGTGCTGGCGAGCAGTACTTC.

The chain uses TRBV2 and TRBJ2-2; D tentatively reads TRBD1 or TRBD2 (6 bases each). The length of the CDR3 is 15 residues. V gave up 5 bases and J gave up 1 base, with 11 bases separating them. Germline assignment: CDR1 SNHLY and CDR2 FYNNEI. The CDR3 DNA reads TGTGCCAGCAGTCCGGGGGCCCTGAACACCGGGGAGCTGTTTTTT. Protein sequence: CASSPGALNTGELFF.